The following is a T cell receptor (beta chain) sequence with its context. The sample holds a few counts of this clonotype. Its antigen target is currently unknown. Base-call qualities are not available, and no considerably larger clone is one nucleotide away. The treatment or condition label, as the study defines it: allogeneic hematopoietic cell transplantation with graft depleted of TCRalphabeta T cells and CD19 B cells. Transplant recipients were children who received TCRalphabeta/CD19-depleted allogeneic hematopoietic cell grafts. This sample stems from a study of T-cell reconstitution after alpha-beta-depleted transplantation in children listed by TCRdb under 2016. As for the study more broadly: Using TCR repertoire profiling, the study quantitatively followed how T-cell immune reconstitution unfolded in children after TCRalphabeta/CD19-depleted allogeneic hematopoietic cell transplantation. General conclusions and limits of the study: In some patients, high TCRbeta diversity at day 60 was attributed to recipient T cells and intrathymic progenitors that had survived conditioning. The apparently early alphabetaT-cell count recovery about two months after transplant was reportedly dependent on only several hundred rapidly expanded clones derived from non-depleted graft cells. Hyperexpanded clone frequencies declined over subsequent months; after one year, T-cell counts and TCRbeta diversity were mostly attributed to newly produced T cells.

CDR1 and CDR2, per the germline V gene (reference sequence), are SEHNR and FQNEAQ. A distance of 11 bases separates the germline ends of V and J, which lose 0 bases and 0 bases respectively. There are 16 amino acids in the CDR3, from cysteine to phenylalanine inclusive. Solely the CDR3 DNA is kept, with 48 bases framed from the first base. To prepare the library, PCR was applied. The sequencer listed for this sample is Illumina HiSeq 2500. To normalize quantification of the TCRbeta repertoire, the TCR libraries were built with molecular barcoding that relied on unique molecular identifiers. TCRdb took the public reads, trimmed them with fastp at Q25, ran MiXCR for clone calling and kept in-frame beta chains. Each record represents a unique CDR3 protein, reported with the most common genes and DNA among its rows. For this sample there are some 200,000 distinct CDR3 sequences; approximately 7% appear just once. The ten largest clones capture 5% to 6.5% of the sample.

The V gene is TRBV7-9 and the J gene is TRBJ1-2, and the D gene may be TRBD1, 5 bases matching. The sequences come from PBMCs, collected before TCRalphabeta/CD19-depleted stem cell transplant. This clonotype was sampled from a boy under 10 years old with acute lymphoblastic leukemia, due to receive a stem cell transplant. CDR3 protein: CASSLAGRLTNYGYTF. In nucleotide form, the sequence is TGTGCCAGCAGCTTAGCGGGACGGCTTACTAACTATGGCTACACCTTC. Reference TRBV7-9 and TRBJ1-2 proteins supply the regions before and after the CDR3; the full variable domain is: DTGVSQNPRHKITKRGQNVTFRCDPISEHNRLYWYRQTLGQGPEFLTYFQNEAQLEKSRLLSDRFSAERPKGSFSTLEIQRTEQGDSAMYLCASSLAGRLTNYGYTFGSGTRLTVV.